The rows below give T cell receptor beta chains drawn from one sample of a study of T cell repertoires in cytomegalovirus infection. TCRdb recomputed calls from the reads with MiXCR, one row per CDR3 protein. Of some 800,000 distinct CDR3 sequences listed, about 27% are singletons. The antigens these receptors bind are not known. The sequencing here drew on cultured CD8+ T cells from PBMCs, taken from culture after CMV antigen stimulation. The receptors shown here come from a human donor in good health (CMV status not recorded). Some clones in this sample may be carry-over from other donors' samples. Both conserved end residues are part of each CDR3. D genes are given only for firm matches. Clone size, where shown, is once, few, many, or a class for clones that have expanded.

abundance	d_gene	j_gene	v_gene	CDR3nt	CDR3aa
NA	NA	TRBJ2-5	TRBV7-6	TGTGCCAGCAGCTTAACTCTTCCAGAGACCCAGTACTTC	CASSLTLPETQYF
NA	NA	TRBJ1-2	TRBV2	TGTGCCAGCAGGGCCGAGACAGCCTTTTATGGCTACACCTTC	CASRAETAFYGYTF
few	NA	TRBJ1-3	TRBV20-1	TGCAGTGCTAGAAAGTACGCTGGAAACACCATATATTTT	CSARKYAGNTIYF
NA	NA	TRBJ1-1	TRBV27	TGTGCCAGCAGCCCTACTCCCGGGCGTGAAGCTTTCTTT	CASSPTPGREAFF
few	NA	TRBJ2-3	TRBV18	TGTGCCAGCTCACCACCGGGTAGTCCTAGCACAGATACGCAGTATTTT	CASSPPGSPSTDTQYF
NA	NA	TRBJ2-2	TRBV12-5	TGTGCTAGTGGTTCTCCCCCCGGGGAGCTGTTTTTT	CASGSPPGELFF
many	TRBD2	TRBJ2-3	TRBV7-2	TGTGCCAGCAGCTTCCCTGGGACTAGCGGGGGGCCCACAGATACGCAGTATTTT	CASSFPGTSGGPTDTQYF
few	NA	TRBJ1-4	TRBV14	TGTGCCAGCAGCCAAGGTGGAAAACTGTTTTTT	CASSQGGKLFF
medium-sized	NA	TRBJ1-1	TRBV7-2	TGTGCCAGCAGTCTACGGAGCCAGGTAGGGACTGAAGCTTTCTTT	CASSLRSQVGTEAFF
many	NA	TRBJ1-1	TRBV7-2	TGTGCCAGCAGCTCCTTTTGGAACACTGAAGCTTTCTTT	CASSSFWNTEAFF
NA	NA	TRBJ2-5	TRBV7-9	TGTGCCAGCAGCACGGGACGGGAAGAAGAGACCCAGTACTTC	CASSTGREEETQYF
NA	TRBD1	TRBJ1-2	TRBV19	TGTGCCAGTAGTACTGGGACAGCTAACTATGGCTACACCTTC	CASSTGTANYGYTF
NA	TRBD1	TRBJ2-3	TRBV6-1	TGTGCCAGCAGTGAAGAGCTGGGACAGGGAGCAGATACGCAGTATTTT	CASSEELGQGADTQYF
many	TRBD1	TRBJ1-5	TRBV7-6	TGTGCCAGCAGCTTAGGGACAGGGGGCCATAGCAATCAGCCCCAGCATTTT	CASSLGTGGHSNQPQHF
NA	NA	TRBJ1-6	TRBV3-1	TGTGCCAGCACCCTTGGGCCCTCCTATAATTCACCCCTCCACTTT	CASTLGPSYNSPLHF
NA	TRBD1	TRBJ2-1	TRBV7-6	TGTGCCAGCAGCTTAGCCGACAGGGTTTACAATGAGCAGTTCTTC	CASSLADRVYNEQFF
few	NA	TRBJ2-3	TRBV10-3	TGTGCCATCACTAAAAGGGACCGGGAGATTGGAGATACGCAGTATTTT	CAITKRDREIGDTQYF
NA	NA	TRBJ2-7	TRBV19	TGTGCCAGTAGTATCTTCTACGGTCCCTACGAGCAGTACTTC	CASSIFYGPYEQYF
many	NA	TRBJ2-1	TRBV7-6	TGTGCCAGCAGCTTAGTTGCCCCCACCAATGAGCAGTTCTTC	CASSLVAPTNEQFF
NA	TRBD1	TRBJ1-2	TRBV7-6	TGTGCCAGCAGACCACCGGGACAGGGCTATGGCTACACCTTC	CASRPPGQGYGYTF
few	TRBD1	TRBJ1-5	TRBV12-3/TRBV12-4	TGTGCCAGCAGTGCCTCCGGGGGACAGGGTAACAATCAGCCCCAGCATTTT	CASSASGGQGNNQPQHF
few	NA	TRBJ2-5	TRBV6-5	TGTGCCAGTTTGGGCTTCTTGGACGGGGGCGAGACCCAGTACTTC	CASLGFLDGGETQYF
NA	NA	TRBJ1-6	TRBV27	TGTGCCAGCAGTTTCCGGGCAGCCAATTCACCCCTCCACTTT	CASSFRAANSPLHF
NA	NA	TRBJ1-1	TRBV19	TGTGCCAGTCTGGGGGCGCTAGAAGCTTTCTTT	CASLGALEAFF
many	TRBD1	TRBJ1-5	TRBV7-2	TGTGCCAGCAGCGGGAGACAGGGGAATAGCAATCAGCCCCAGCATTTT	CASSGRQGNSNQPQHF
NA	NA	TRBJ2-1	TRBV6-4	TGTGCCAGCAGTGCTATCCTCGGGGTGGGGTCCTACAATGAGCAGTTCTTC	CASSAILGVGSYNEQFF
NA	NA	TRBJ1-1	TRBV12-3/TRBV12-4	TGTGCCAGCACTTTAGGGCCAAACACTGAAGCTTTCTTT	CASTLGPNTEAFF
NA	NA	TRBJ2-3	TRBV20-1	TGCAGTAACGACGGAGTCACAGATACGCAGTATTTT	CSNDGVTDTQYF
NA	NA	TRBJ2-6	TRBV5-6	TGTGCCAGCAGCTTGGGGACAGCAAGCTCTGGGGCCAACGTCCTGACTTTC	CASSLGTASSGANVLTF
NA	NA	TRBJ2-5	TRBV7-8	TGTGCCAGCACCCCGTTCAGGGAAACCCAGTACTTC	CASTPFRETQYF
NA	TRBD2	TRBJ2-1	TRBV4-1	TGCGCCAGCAGCCAATTAGCGGGGGGGCAATACAATGAGCAGTTCTTC	CASSQLAGGQYNEQFF
NA	NA	TRBJ2-7	TRBV7-4	TGTGCCAGCAGCTTAGCGTCGGGCCTTTTGTCCTACGAGCAGTACTTC	CASSLASGLLSYEQYF
NA	NA	TRBJ1-1	TRBV6-2/TRBV6-3	TGTGCCAGCGGTCCGGGGGGGCAGGGATTGACTGAAGCTTTCTTT	CASGPGGQGLTEAFF
many	NA	TRBJ1-6	TRBV12-3/TRBV12-4	TGTGCCAGCAGTTTAACCGACCCGGGTAATTCACCCCTCCACTTT	CASSLTDPGNSPLHF
NA	NA	TRBJ1-5	TRBV23-1	TGCGCCAGCAGTCAAGAAACTGCTAGGGGTTGCCAGCCCCAGCATTTT	CASSQETARGCQPQHF
few	TRBD2	TRBJ2-3	TRBV7-9	TGTGCCAGCAGCTTTCCTAGCGGCCCCACAGATACGCAGTATTTT	CASSFPSGPTDTQYF
few	NA	TRBJ1-5	TRBV4-1	TGCGCCAGCAGCCAAGAGGGAATGTGGGACGGCAATCAGCCCCAGCATTTT	CASSQEGMWDGNQPQHF
few	NA	TRBJ2-1	TRBV12-3/TRBV12-4	TGTGCCAGCAGTTTGAAGGGTAACTCCTACAATGAGCAGTTCTTC	CASSLKGNSYNEQFF
few	NA	TRBJ1-1	TRBV6-1	TGTGCCAGCAGTGAAGGGTACTTTGAAGCTTTCTTT	CASSEGYFEAFF
NA	NA	TRBJ2-3	TRBV6-7	TGTGCCAGCAGTTACTCTGATCTCGGGGGAGACAGCACAGATACGCAGTATTTT	CASSYSDLGGDSTDTQYF
NA	NA	TRBJ1-1	TRBV14	TGTGTCAGCAGCCCCAGGGTAGTGAACACTGAAGCTTTCTTT	CVSSPRVVNTEAFF
many	NA	TRBJ2-2	TRBV7-2	TGTGCCAGCAGCCCCACAGGGAGCGGGGAGCTGTTTTTT	CASSPTGSGELFF
NA	NA	TRBJ1-1	TRBV7-6	TGTGCCAGCAGCTGGCCAGGCACTGGGGGCACTGAAGCTTTCTTT	CASSWPGTGGTEAFF
NA	TRBD1	TRBJ1-2	TRBV12-3/TRBV12-4	TGTGCCAGCAGTTTAGGGGGACCAGGGGGCTCTGGCAACACCTTC	CASSLGGPGGSGNTF
few	NA	TRBJ2-3	TRBV15	TGTGCCACCAGCAGAGGAGGCACAGATACGCAGTATTTT	CATSRGGTDTQYF
NA	NA	TRBJ2-3	TRBV27	TGTGCCAGCAGTTCCAGGACAGCAGATACGCAGTATTTT	CASSSRTADTQYF
few	NA	TRBJ1-1	TRBV6-2/TRBV6-3	TGTGCCAGCAGTTACCCCGCGAACACTGAAGCTTTCTTT	CASSYPANTEAFF
few	TRBD2	TRBJ2-7	TRBV7-9	TGTGCCAGCAGCTTAATTGGTGAAGCGGGGGCCTCCTACGAGCAGTACTTC	CASSLIGEAGASYEQYF
NA	TRBD1	TRBJ2-6	TRBV28	TGTGCCAGCAGGCTCGACAGGGGCTCTGGGGCCAACGTCCTGACTTTC	CASRLDRGSGANVLTF
NA	NA	TRBJ2-3	TRBV18	TGTGCCAGCTCACCACCGGAGGGGGAAGGTCGCGCAGATACGCAGTATTTT	CASSPPEGEGRADTQYF
few	NA	TRBJ2-7	TRBV10-3	TGTGCCATCAGTGACGAGAGCTCCTACGAGCAGTACTTC	CAISDESSYEQYF
NA	NA	TRBJ1-1	TRBV12-3/TRBV12-4	TGTGCCAGCAGTACGGTTGAAGCTTTCTTT	CASSTVEAFF
NA	NA	TRBJ1-6	TRBV14	TGTGCCAGCAGCCAAGATAGCCATGTCGCATCACCCCTCCACTTT	CASSQDSHVASPLHF
few	NA	TRBJ1-5	TRBV6-1	TGTGCCAGCAGTCCGGGACCCGTAAGCAATCAGCCCCAGCATTTT	CASSPGPVSNQPQHF
NA	NA	TRBJ1-1	TRBV7-6	TGTGCCAGCAGCCAATTCCCCTACGTGGTGTTGAACACTGAAGCTTTCTTT	CASSQFPYVVLNTEAFF
few	NA	TRBJ2-3	TRBV11-2	TGTGCCAGCAGTTTTTCCCTGGACGACACAGATACGCAGTATTTT	CASSFSLDDTDTQYF
many	NA	TRBJ2-7	TRBV7-9	TGTGCCAGCAGCTTCTCTTCCACTTACCCAGCCTACGAGCAGTACTTC	CASSFSSTYPAYEQYF
NA	NA	TRBJ2-1	TRBV5-1	TGCGCCAGCAGCTTGTTGTGGGGCGCCCCCCCCTACAATGAGCAGTTCTTC	CASSLLWGAPPYNEQFF